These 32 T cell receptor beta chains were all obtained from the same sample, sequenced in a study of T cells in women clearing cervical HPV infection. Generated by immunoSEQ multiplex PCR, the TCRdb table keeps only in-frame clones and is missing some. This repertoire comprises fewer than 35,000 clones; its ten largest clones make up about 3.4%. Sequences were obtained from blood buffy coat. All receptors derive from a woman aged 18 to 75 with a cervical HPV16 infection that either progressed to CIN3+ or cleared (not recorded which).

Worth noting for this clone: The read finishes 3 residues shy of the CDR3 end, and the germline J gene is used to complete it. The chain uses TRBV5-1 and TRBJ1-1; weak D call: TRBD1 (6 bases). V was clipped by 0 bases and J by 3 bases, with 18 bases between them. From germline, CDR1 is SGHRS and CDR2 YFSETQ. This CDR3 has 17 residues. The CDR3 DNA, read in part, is TGCGCCAGCAGCTTGGCCTCTTTGCGGGGGCGCGACACTGAA. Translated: CASSLASLRGRDTE. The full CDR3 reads CASSLASLRGRDTEAFF.

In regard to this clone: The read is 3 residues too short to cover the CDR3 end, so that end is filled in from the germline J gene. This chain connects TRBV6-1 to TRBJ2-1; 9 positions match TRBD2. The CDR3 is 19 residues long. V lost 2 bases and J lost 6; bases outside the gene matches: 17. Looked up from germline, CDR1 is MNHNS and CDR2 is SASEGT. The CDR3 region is CASSEQSGGMRGGPNEQFF. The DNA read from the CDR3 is TGTGCCAGCAGTGAACAGTCCGGGGGGATGCGGGGGGGCCCCAATGAG.

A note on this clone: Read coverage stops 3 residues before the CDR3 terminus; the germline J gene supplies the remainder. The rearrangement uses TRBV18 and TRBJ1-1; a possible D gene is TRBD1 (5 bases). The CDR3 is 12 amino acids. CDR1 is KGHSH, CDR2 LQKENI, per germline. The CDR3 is CASSPLRGEAFF. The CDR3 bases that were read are TGTGCCAGCTCACCTCTCCGGGGGGAA.

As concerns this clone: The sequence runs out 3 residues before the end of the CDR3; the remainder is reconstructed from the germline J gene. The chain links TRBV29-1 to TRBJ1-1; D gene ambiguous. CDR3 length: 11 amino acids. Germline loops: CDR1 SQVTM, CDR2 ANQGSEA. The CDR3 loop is CSVAVAGLAFF. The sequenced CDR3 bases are TGCAGCGTTGCGGTGGCAGGACTA.

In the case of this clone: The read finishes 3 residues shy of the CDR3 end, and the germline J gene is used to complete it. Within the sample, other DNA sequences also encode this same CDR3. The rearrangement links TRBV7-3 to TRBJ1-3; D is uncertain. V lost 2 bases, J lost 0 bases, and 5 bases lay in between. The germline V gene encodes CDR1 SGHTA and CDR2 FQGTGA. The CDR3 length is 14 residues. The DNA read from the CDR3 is TGTGCCAGCAGCTTACGTAGCTCTGGAAACACC. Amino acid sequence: CASSLRSSGNT. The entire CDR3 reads CASSLRSSGNTIYF.

The CDR3 reads CASSFRGYEQYF. CDR3 bases read: TGTGCCAGCAGTTTCAGGGGGTACGAG. This chain links TRBV12-3 or TRBV12-4 with TRBJ2-7; 7 nucleotides align to TRBD1. The read ends 3 residues before the CDR3 terminus; that terminus is restored from the germline J gene. The CDR3 sequence is 12 residues long. After removal of 3 bases from V and 4 bases from J, the junction contained 0 bases not matched to a gene.

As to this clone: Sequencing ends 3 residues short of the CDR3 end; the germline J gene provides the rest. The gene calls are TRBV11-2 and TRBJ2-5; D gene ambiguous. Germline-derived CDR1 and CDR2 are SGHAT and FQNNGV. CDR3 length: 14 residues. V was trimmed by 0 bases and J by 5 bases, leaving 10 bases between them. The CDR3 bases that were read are TGTGCCAGCAGCTTAGATTTTAACATGGAGACC. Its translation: CASSLDFNMET. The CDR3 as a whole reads CASSLDFNMETQYF.

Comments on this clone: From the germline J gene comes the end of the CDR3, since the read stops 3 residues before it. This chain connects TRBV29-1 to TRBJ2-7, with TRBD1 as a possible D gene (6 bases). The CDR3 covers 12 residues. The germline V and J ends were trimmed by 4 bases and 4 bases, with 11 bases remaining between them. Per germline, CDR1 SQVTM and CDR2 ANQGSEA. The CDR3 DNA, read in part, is TGCAGCGTTGCAGAGACAGGTTACGAG. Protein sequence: CSVAETGYE. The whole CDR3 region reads CSVAETGYEQYF.

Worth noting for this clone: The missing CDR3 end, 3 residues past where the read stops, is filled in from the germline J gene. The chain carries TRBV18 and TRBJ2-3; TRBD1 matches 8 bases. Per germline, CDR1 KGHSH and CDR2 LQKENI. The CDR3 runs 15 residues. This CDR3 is CASSPGQGGNQPQYF. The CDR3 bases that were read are TGTGCCAGCTCACCCGGACAGGGAGGAAATCAGCCG.

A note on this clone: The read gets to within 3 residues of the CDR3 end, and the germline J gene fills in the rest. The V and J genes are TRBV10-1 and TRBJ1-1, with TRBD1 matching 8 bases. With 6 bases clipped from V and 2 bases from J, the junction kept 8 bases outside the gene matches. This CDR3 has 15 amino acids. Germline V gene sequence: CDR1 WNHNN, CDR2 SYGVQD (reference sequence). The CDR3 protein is CASRTGEVLNTEAFF. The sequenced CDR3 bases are TGCGCCAGCAGGACAGGGGAGGTCTTAAACACTGAA.

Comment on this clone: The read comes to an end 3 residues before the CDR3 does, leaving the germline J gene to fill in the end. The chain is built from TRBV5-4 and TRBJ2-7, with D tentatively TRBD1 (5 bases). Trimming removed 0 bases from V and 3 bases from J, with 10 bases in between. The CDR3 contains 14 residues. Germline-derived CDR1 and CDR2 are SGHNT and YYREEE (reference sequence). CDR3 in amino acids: CASSLDGQHYEQYF. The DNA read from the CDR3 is TGTGCCAGCAGCTTGGACGGACAACACTACGAG.

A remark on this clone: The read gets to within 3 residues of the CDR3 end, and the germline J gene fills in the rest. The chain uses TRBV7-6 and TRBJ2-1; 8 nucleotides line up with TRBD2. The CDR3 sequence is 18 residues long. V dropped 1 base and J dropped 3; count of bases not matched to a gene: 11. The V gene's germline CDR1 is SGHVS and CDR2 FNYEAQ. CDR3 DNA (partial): TGTGCCAGCAGCTTAGAGAGTAATGGGCTAGCGGGCTACAATGAG. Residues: CASSLESNGLAGYNE. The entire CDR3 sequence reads CASSLESNGLAGYNEQFF.

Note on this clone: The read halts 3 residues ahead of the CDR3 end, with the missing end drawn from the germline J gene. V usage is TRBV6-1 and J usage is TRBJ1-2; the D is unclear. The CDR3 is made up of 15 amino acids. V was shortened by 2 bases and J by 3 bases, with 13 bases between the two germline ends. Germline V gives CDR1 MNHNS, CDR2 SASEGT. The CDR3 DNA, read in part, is TGTGCCAGCAGTGAATATAGAACCCCCCACTATGGC. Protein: CASSEYRTPHYG. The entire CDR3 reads CASSEYRTPHYGYTF.

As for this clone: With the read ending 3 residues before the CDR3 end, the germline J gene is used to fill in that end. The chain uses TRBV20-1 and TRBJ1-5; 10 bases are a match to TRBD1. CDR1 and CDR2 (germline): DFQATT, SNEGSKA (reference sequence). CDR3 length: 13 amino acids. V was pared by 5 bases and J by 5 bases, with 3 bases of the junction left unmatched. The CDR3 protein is CSARGQGDQPQHF. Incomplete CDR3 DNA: TGCAGTGCTCGTGGACAGGGGGATCAGCCC.

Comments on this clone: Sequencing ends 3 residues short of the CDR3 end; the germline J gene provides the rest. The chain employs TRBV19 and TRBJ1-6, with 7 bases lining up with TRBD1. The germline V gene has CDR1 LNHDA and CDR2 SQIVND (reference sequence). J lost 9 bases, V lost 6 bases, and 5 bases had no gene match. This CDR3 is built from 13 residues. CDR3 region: CASRNKGASPLHF. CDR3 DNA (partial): TGTGCCAGTAGGAACAAGGGGGCTTCACCC.

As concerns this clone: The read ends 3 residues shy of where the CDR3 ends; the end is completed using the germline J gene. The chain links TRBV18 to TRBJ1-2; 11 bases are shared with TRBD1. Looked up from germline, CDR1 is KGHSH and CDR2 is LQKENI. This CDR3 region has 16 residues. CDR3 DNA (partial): TGTGCCAGCTCACCACCCGAAGGGACAGGGGGTAATGAC. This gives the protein CASSPPEGTGGND. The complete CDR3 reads CASSPPEGTGGNDYTF.

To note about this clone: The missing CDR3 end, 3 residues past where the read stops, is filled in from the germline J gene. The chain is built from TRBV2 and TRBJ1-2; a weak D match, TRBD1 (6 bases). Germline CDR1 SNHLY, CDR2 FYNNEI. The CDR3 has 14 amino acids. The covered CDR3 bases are TGTGCCAGCACAGGACAGACCAAATTTAACGGC. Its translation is CASTGQTKFNG. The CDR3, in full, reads CASTGQTKFNGYTF.

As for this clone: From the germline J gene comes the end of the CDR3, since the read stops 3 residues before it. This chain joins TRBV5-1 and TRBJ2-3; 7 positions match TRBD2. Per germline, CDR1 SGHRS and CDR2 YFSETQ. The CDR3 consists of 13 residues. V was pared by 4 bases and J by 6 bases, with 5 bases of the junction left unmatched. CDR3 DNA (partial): TGCGCCAGCAGCCCCCTACTAGCGGATACG. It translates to CASSPLLADT. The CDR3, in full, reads CASSPLLADTQYF.

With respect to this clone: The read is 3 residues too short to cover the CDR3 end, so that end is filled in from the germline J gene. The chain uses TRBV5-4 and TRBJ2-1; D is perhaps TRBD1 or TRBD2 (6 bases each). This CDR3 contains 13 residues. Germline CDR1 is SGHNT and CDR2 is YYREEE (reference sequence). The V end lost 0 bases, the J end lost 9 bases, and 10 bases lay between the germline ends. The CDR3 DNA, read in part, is TGTGCCAGCAGCTTGGAACAGGGAGGTGAG. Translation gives CASSLEQGGE. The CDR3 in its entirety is CASSLEQGGEQFF.

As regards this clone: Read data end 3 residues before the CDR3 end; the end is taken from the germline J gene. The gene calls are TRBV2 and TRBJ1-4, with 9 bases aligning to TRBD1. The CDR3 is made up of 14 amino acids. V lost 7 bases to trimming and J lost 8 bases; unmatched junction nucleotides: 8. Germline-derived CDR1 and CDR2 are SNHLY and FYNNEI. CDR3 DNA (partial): TGTGCCAGCAAACCGGGACAGGGCCGGGAAAAA. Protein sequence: CASKPGQGREK. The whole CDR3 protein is CASKPGQGREKLFF.

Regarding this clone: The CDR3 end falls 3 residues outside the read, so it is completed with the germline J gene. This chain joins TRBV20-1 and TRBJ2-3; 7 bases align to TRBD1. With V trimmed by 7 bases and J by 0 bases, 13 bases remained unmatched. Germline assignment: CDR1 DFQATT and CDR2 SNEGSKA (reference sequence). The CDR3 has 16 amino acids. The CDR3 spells CSGTLVTGASTDTQYF. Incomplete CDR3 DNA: TGCAGTGGTACCCTTGTAACAGGGGCTAGCACAGATACG.

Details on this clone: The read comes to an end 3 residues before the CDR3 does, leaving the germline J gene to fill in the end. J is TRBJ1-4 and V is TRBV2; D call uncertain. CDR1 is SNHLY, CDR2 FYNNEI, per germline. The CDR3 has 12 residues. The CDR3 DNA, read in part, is TGTGCCAGCGGCCTCCTAGGTTCACCA. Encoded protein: CASGLLGSP. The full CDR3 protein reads CASGLLGSPLFF.

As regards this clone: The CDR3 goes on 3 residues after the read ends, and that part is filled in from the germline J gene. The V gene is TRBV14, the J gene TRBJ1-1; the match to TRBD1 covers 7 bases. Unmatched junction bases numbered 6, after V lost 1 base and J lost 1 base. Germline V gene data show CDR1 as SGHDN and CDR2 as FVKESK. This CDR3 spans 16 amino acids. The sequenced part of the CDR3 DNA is TGTGCCAGCAGCCAAGGGAGGCGGACAGGGAACACTGAA. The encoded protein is CASSQGRRTGNTE. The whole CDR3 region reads CASSQGRRTGNTEAFF.

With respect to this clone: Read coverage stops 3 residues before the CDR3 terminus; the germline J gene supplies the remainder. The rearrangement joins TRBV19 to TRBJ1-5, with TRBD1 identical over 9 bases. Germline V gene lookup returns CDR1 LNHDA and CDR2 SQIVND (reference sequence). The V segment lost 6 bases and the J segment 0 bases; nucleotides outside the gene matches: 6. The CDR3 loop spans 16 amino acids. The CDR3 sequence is CASSTGTGTSNQPQHF. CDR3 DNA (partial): TGTGCCAGTAGCACCGGGACAGGGACTAGCAATCAGCCC.

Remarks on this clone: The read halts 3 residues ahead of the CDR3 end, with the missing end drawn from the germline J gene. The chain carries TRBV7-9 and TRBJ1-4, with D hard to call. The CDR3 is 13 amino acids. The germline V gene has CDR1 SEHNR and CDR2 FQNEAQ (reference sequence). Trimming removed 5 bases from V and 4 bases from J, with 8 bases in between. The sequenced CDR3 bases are TGTGCCAGCAGCATCCACAGTAATGAAAAA. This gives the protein CASSIHSNEK. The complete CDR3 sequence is CASSIHSNEKLFF.

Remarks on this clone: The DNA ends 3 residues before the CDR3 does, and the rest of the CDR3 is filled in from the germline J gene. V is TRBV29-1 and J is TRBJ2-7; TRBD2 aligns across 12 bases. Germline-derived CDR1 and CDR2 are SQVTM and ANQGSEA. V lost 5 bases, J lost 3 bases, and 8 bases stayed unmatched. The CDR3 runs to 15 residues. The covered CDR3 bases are TGCAGCGTTCAAGGCCGGACTAGCGGGGTCTACGAG. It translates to CSVQGRTSGVYE. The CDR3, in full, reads CSVQGRTSGVYEQYF.

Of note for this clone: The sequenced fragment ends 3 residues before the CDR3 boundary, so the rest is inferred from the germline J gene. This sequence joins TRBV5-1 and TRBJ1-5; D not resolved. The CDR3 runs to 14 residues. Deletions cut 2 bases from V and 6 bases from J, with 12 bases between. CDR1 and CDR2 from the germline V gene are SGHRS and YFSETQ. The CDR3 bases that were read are TGCGCCAGCAGCTTTATTGGCCCAAGTCAGCCC. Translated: CASSFIGPSQP. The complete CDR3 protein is CASSFIGPSQPQHF.

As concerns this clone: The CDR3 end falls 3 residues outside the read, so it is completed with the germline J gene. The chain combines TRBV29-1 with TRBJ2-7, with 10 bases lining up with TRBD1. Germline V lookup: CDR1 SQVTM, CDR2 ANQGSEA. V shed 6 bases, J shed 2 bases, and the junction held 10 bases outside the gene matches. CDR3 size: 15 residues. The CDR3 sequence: CSVLGTGVGTYEQYF. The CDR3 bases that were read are TGCAGCGTCTTAGGGACAGGGGTAGGCACCTACGAG.

CDR3 loop: CASSPSVYNEQFF. CDR3 DNA (partial): TGTGCCAGCTCACCATCAGTCTACAATGAG. The chain has TRBV18 and TRBJ2-1; D not certain. The DNA ends 3 residues before the CDR3 does, and the rest of the CDR3 is filled in from the germline J gene. This CDR3 has 13 amino acids. Germline V lookup: CDR1 KGHSH, CDR2 LQKENI. The germline V and J ends were trimmed by 2 bases and 3 bases, with 5 bases remaining between them.

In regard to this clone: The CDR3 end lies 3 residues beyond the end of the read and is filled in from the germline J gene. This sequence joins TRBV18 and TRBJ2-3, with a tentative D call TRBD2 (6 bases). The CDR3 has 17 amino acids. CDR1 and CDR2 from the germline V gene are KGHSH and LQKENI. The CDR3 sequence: CASPPVHRAGLKETQYF. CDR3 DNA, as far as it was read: TGTGCCAGCCCCCCAGTTCACCGCGCGGGGTTGAAAGAGACG.

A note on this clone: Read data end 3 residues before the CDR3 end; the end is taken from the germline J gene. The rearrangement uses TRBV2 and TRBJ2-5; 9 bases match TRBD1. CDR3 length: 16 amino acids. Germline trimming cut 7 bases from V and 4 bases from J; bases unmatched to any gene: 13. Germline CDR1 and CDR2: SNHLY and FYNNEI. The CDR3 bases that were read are TGTGCCAGCACCCCGATGACAGGGGGTTATGGAGAGACC. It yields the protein CASTPMTGGYGET. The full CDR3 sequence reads CASTPMTGGYGETQYF. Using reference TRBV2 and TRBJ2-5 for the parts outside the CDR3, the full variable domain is EPEVTQTPSHQVTQMGQEVILRCVPISNHLYFYWYRQILGQKVEFLVSFYNNEISEKSEIFDDQFSVERPDGSNFTLKIRSTKLEDSAMYFCASTPMTGGYGETQYFGPGTRLLVL.

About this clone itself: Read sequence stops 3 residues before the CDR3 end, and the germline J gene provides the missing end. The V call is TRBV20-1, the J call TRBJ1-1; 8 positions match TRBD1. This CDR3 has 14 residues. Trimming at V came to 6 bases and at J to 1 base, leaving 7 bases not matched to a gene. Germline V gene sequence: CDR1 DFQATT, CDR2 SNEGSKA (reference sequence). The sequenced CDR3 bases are TGCAGTGCAAAGACAGGGGCGCCGAACACTGAA. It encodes CSAKTGAPNTE. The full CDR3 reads CSAKTGAPNTEAFF.